One TCR beta chain is described in this entry. Its binding antigen is unknown. Base qualities are not recorded, but no much larger clone differs from it by a single base. Taken with the paper, the label for time point translates to: about 28 days (+/-7) after the second vaccine dose. AZD1222 recipients given second doses at about 4 weeks or at about 12 weeks were pooled, since spike-specific TCR depth and breadth were not found to differ between the two schedules. Samples from vaccinated people were obtained from the UK trials COV001 and COV002, which included a single-blind randomized controlled phase 2/3 trial of AZD1222 (ChAdOx1 nCoV-19) in healthy adults. Trial participant PBMC samples were collected at day 0 and day 28 after the second dose for TCRbeta chain sequencing. The CDR3 regions of human TCRbeta chains were analyzed by immunosequencing. Per the source publication's procedure: TCRs in the repertoires were matched against a reference library of SARS-CoV-2-specific TCRs that had been generated with the MIRA antigen-specificity platform. Breadth was defined as the fraction of unique TCRs that were SARS-CoV-2-associated. Depth was defined as the fraction of total T cells that were SARS-CoV-2-associated. Using the MIRA data, each spike-specific TCR was mapped to the spike region that the TCR reacts to and placed in a CD4 or CD8 class. Log10-transformed breadth and depth values were compared by one-way ANOVA with Sidak's multiple comparisons tests. TCRdb took this table from immuneACCESS and kept in-frame rearrangements with V and J called. Such tables lack part of the clones; where checked against another copy, unresolved V genes explain under half of the gap, and the rest is unexplained. The D gene and trimming were derived from the DNA, and the V and J assignments and clone size from that table. For this sample there are about 110,000 clones; about 94% appear just once. 2.9% of the sample comes from the top ten.

This specimen comes from a study of T cell responses to AZD1222 COVID-19 vaccine (dated by TCRdb to the early 2020s). In the study overall: TCR sequencing covered 230 or so trial participants: about 210 given two doses of AZD1222 and some 25 given two doses of MenACWY control vaccine. Enrollment into the trials was organized by age into subgroups of 18-55, 56-69 and 70-plus years, and those subgroups contained roughly 140, 27 and 60 TCR-sequenced participants, respectively. Summary of the overall study and its limitations: Participants were mostly white British and included more females than males, and it was suggested by the authors that clonal diversity may have been underestimated. Epitopes outside the regions mutated in the B.1.351 and B.1.1.7 variants were reportedly recognized by nearly half of the unique spike-specific TCRs. The vaccine-associated CD4 TCRs covered the entire spike protein, and the dominant responses fell in regions 160-218 and 743-854. In the small 56-69-year group, the increase in depth fell short of significance, most likely because of low power. Because no day 14 peak-response samples were available, repertoires were characterized only after the peak T cell response. Conclusions about previously exposed vaccinees are limited because only five or six AZD1222 recipients were SARS-CoV-2 seropositive at baseline. A significant rise in spike-specific TCR breadth and depth was observed after two AZD1222 doses relative to day 0 and relative to MenACWY recipients.

For this chain, trimming is 7 bases at the V end and 5 bases at the J end, and the number of junction bases without a gene match is 3. From its cysteine to its phenylalanine, the CDR3 spans 15 amino acids. Only CDR3 DNA is held: 45 bases, read in frame from base 1. CDR1 and CDR2 are read off the germline V gene as SGHRS and YFSETQ. The source of this sequence is an adult who received the AZD1222 COVID-19 vaccine. Here the chain combines TRBV5-1 and TRBJ2-2; TRBD2 matches 15 bases in the middle. Specimen: peripheral blood, collected 28 days after the second AZD1222 dose. The sequence in DNA is TGCGCCAGCCGAGGGACTAGCGGGGGGACCGGGGAGCTGTTTTTT. Translated, it reads CASRGTSGGTGELFF.